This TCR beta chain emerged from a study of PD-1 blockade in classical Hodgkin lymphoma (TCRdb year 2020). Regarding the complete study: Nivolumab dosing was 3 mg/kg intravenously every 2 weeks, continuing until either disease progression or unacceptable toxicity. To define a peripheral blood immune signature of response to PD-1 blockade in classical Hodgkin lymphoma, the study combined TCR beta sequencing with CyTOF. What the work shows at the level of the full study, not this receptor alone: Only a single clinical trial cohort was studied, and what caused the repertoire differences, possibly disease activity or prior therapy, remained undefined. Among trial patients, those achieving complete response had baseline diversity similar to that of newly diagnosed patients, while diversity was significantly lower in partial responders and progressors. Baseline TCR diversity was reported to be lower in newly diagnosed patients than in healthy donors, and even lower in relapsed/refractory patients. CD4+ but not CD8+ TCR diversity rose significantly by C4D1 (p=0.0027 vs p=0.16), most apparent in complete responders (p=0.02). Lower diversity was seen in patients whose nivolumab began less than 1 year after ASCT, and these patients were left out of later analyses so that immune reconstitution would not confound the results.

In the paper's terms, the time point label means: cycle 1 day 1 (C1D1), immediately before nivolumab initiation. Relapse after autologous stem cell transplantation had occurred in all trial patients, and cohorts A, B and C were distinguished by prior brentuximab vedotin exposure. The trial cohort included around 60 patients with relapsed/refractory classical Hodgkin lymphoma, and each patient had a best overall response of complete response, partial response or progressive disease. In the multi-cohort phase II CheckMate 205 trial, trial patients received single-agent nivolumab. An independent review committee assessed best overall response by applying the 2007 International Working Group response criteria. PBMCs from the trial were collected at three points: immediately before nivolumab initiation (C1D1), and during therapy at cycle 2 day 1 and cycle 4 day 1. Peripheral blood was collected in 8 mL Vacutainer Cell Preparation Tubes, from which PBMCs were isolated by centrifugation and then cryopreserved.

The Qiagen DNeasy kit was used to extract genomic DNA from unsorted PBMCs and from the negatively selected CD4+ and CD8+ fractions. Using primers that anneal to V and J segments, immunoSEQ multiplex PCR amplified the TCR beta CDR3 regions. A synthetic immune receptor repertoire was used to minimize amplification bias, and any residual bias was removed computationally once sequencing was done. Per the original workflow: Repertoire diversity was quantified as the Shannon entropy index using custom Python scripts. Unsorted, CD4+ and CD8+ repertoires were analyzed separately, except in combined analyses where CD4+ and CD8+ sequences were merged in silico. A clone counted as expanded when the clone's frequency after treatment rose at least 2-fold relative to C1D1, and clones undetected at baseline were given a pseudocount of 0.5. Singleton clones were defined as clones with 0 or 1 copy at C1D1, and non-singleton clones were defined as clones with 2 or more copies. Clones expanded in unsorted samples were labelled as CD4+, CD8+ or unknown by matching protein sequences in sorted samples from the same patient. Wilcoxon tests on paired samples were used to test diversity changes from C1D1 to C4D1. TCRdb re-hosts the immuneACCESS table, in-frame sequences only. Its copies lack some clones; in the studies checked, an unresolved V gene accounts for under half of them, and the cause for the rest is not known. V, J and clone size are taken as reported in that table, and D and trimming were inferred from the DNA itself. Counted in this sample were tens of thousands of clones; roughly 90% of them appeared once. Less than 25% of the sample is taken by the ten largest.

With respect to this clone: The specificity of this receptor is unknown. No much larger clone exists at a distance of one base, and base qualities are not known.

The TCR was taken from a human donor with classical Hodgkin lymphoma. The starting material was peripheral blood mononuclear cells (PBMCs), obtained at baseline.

Here is the DNA: TGTGCCAGCAGTCGGACAGGGGCTACAAATCAGCCCCAGCATTTT. It translates to CASSRTGATNQPQHF. In this chain, TRBV27 is recombined with TRBJ1-5; the central 9 bases match TRBD1. V lost 5 bases and J lost 4 bases, and the count of bases not matched to a germline gene is 6. From the cysteine up to the phenylalanine, the CDR3 has a length of 15 residues. This entry keeps only the CDR3 DNA: 45 bases, framed from base 1. The germline V gene (reference sequence) supplies CDR1 MNHEY and CDR2 SMNVEV.